The rows below give T cell receptor beta chains drawn from one sample of a study of molecular identifiers for immune sequencing clone quantification. TCRdb itself ran the PCR reads through MiXCR, one entry per CDR3 protein. This sample carries hundreds of thousands of distinct CDR3 sequences, roughly 25% of them seen once, and the ten largest clones take 0.78%. The sample comprised naive CD8+ T cells from blood, with Jurkat cell RNA spiked in. All receptors derive from a human donor in good health. Some libraries in this study had Jurkat cell RNA spiked in. Both conserved end residues are part of each CDR3. Each record gives: J gene, V gene, CDR3 protein.

j_call: TRBJ2-7; v_call: TRBV7-2; cdr3_aa: CASSIYPGISYEQYF
j_call: TRBJ2-7; v_call: TRBV30; cdr3_aa: CAWSVSPGQGIKTYEQYF
j_call: TRBJ2-7; v_call: TRBV4-3; cdr3_aa: CASSQDLAPSYEQYF
j_call: TRBJ1-4; v_call: TRBV5-6; cdr3_aa: CASSLIGTSETNEKLFF
j_call: TRBJ2-5; v_call: TRBV3-1; cdr3_aa: CASSQRTSGQETQYF
j_call: TRBJ2-1; v_call: TRBV29-1; cdr3_aa: CSVESQREWSYNEQFF
j_call: TRBJ1-1; v_call: TRBV6-5; cdr3_aa: CASGAFLDTEAFF
j_call: TRBJ2-2; v_call: TRBV13; cdr3_aa: CASSSPTGTNTGELFF
j_call: TRBJ2-5; v_call: TRBV7-2; cdr3_aa: CASSSRGLGINLWETQCF
j_call: TRBJ1-6; v_call: TRBV29-1; cdr3_aa: CSVEEGYNSPLHF
j_call: TRBJ2-7; v_call: TRBV4-3; cdr3_aa: CASSQDLGLYEQYF